This record covers a single T cell receptor beta chain. TCRdb's table, derived via immunoSEQ multiplex PCR, lists solely in-frame clones and lacks some. The sample holds 65,000 to 90,000 clones, 92% seen once. This CDR3 has 15 residues. The ends were cut back, 1 base at V and 7 bases at J, with 11 bases in the middle. The germline V gene has CDR1 LNHNV and CDR2 YYDKDF (reference sequence). This record belongs to a study of OX40 agonist ivuxolimab in advanced cancers. Study in general: At doses from 0.01 to 10 mg/kg, patients were given intravenous ivuxolimab every 2 weeks. Having had anti-PD-1, anti-PD-L1 or anti-CTLA-4 therapy before was allowed, and approximately 40% had some. Partial responses were seen in three patients, one with hepatocellular carcinoma and two with cutaneous melanoma.

Sequencing used CD4+ or CD8+ T cells sorted from blood, obtained in a trial of the OX40 agonist ivuxolimab. The rearrangement links TRBV15 to TRBJ1-6, with D unclear. The receptor's source is an adult with an advanced solid tumor such as melanoma, head and neck, liver or kidney cancer. The CDR3 spells CATSRVPLQNSPLHF. The CDR3 nucleotides read TGTGCCACCAGCAGAGTCCCCCTCCAAAATTCACCCCTCCACTTT.